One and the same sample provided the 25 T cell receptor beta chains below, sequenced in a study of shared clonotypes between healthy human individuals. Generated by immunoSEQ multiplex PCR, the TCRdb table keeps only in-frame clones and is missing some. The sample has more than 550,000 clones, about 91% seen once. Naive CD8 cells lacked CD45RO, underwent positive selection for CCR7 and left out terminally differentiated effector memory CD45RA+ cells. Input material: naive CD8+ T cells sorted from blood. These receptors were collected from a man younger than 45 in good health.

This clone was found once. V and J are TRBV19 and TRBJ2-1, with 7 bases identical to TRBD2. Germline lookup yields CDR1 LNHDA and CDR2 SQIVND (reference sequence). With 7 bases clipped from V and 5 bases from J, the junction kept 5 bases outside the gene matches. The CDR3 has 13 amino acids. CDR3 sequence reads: CASTLGGNNEQFF. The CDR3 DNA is TGTGCCAGTACCCTGGGAGGGAACAATGAGCAGTTCTTC. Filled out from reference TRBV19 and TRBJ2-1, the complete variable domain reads DGGITQSPKYLFRKEGQNVTLSCEQNLNHDAMYWYRQDPGQGLRLIYYSQIVNDFQKGDIAEGYSVSREKKESFPLTVTSAQKNPTAFYLCASTLGGNNEQFFGPGTRLTVL.

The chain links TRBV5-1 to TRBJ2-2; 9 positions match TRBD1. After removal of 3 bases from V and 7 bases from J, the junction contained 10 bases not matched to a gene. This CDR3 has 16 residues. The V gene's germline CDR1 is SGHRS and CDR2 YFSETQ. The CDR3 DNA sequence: TGCGCCAGCAGCTCCAGGGGACAGGGATCTCTCGGGGAGCTGTTTTTT. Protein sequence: CASSSRGQGSLGELFF.

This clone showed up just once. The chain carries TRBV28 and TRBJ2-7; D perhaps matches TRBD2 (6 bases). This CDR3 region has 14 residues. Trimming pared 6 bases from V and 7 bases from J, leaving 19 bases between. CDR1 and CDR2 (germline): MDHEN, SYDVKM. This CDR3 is CASRYGGELGEQYF. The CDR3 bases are TGTGCCAGCAGATATGGCGGGGAGCTTGGGGAGCAGTACTTC.

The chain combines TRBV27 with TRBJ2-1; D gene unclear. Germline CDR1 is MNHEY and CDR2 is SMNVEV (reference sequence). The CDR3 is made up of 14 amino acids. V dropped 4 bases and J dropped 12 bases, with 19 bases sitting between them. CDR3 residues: CASSSPSRVFGQFF. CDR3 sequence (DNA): TGTGCCAGCAGTTCCCCTTCTAGGGTGTTCGGGCAGTTCTTC.

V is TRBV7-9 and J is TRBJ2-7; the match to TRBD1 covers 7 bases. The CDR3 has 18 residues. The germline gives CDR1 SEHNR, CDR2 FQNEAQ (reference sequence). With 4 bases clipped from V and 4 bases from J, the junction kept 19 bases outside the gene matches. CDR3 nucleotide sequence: TGTGCCAGCAGCTCCGTAGAACTCCAGGGGGTAAGAAGGTACGAGCAGTACTTC. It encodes CASSSVELQGVRRYEQYF.

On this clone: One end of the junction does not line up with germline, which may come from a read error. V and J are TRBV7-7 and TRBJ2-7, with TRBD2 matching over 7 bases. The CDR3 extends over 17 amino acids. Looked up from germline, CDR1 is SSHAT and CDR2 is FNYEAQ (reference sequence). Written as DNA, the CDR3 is TGTGCTAGCAGCTACCCCTTTTGGGGGAGGGTTGTAGACGAGCAGTACTTC. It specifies CASSYPFWGRVVDEQYF.

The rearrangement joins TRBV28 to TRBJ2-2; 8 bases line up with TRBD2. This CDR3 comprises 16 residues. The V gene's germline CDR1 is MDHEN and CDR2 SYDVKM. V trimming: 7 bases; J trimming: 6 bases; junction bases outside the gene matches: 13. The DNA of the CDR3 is TGTGCCAGCACCCCTCAACCGAGCGGGGGCGCCGGGGAGCTGTTTTTT. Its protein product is CASTPQPSGGAGELFF.

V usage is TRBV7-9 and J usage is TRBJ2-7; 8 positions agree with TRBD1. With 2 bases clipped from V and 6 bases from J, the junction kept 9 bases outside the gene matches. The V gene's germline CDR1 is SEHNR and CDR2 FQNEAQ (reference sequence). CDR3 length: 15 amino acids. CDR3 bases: TGTGCCAGCAGCTTATCCGGACAGGGTTGGTTCGAGCAGTACTTC. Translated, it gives CASSLSGQGWFEQYF.

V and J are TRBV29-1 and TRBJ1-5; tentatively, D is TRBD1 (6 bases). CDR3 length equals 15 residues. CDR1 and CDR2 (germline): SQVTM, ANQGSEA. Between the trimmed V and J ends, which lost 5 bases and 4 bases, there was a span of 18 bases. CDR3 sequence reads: CSVSFEGGANQPQHF. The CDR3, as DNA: TGCAGCGTTAGCTTTGAGGGGGGCGCGAATCAGCCCCAGCATTTT.

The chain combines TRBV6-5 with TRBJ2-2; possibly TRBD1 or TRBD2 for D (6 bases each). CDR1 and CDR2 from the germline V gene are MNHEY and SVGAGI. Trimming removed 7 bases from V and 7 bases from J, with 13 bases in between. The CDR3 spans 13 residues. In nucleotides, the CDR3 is TGTGCCAGCACCAGGGGCGGGGACGGGGAGCTGTTTTTT. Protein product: CASTRGGDGELFF.

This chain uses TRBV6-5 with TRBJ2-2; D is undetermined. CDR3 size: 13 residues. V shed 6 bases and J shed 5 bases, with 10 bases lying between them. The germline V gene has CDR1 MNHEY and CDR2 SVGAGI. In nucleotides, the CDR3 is TGTGCCAGCAGCCTTACTCTTACCGGGGAGCTGTTTTTT. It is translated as CASSLTLTGELFF.

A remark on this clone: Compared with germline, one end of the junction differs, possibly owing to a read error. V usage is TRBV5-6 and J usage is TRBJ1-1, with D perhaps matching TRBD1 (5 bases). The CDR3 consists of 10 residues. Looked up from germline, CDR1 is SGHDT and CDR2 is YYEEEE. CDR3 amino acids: CASSSETVSF. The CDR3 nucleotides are TGTGCCAGCAGCTCCGAGACAGTTAGTTTT.

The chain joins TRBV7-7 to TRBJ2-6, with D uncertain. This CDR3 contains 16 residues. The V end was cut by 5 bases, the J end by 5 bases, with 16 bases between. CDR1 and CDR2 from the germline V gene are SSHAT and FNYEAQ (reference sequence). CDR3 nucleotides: TGTGCCAGCAGCGCTCTGCCACAAAGTCGGGCCAACGTCCTGACTTTC. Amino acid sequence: CASSALPQSRANVLTF. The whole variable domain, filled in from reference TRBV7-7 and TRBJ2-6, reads GAGVSQSPRYKVTKRGQDVTLRCDPISSHATLYWYQQALGQGPEFLTYFNYEAQPDKSGLPSDRFSAERPEGSISTLTIQRTEQRDSAMYRCASSALPQSRANVLTFGAGSRLTVL.

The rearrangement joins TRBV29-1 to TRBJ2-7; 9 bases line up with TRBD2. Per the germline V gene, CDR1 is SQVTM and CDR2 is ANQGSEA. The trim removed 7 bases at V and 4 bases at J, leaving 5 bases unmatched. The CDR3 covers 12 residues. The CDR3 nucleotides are TGCAGCGCCGGGAGCGGGGGGTACGAGCAGTACTTC. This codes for CSAGSGGYEQYF.

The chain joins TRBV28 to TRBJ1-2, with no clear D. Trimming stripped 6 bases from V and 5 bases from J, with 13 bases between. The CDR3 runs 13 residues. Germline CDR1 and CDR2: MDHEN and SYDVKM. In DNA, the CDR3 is TGTGCCAGCAGAAAACAGAGTCTTTATGGCTACACCTTC. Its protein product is CASRKQSLYGYTF.

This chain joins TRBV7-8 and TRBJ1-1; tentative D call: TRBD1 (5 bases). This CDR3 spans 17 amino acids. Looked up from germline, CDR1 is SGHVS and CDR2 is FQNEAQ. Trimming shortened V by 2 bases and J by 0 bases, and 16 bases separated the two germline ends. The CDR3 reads CASSLPRQHSMNTEAFF. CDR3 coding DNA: TGTGCCAGCAGCTTACCTCGACAGCATAGCATGAACACTGAAGCTTTCTTT. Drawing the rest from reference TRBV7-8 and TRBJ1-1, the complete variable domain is GAGVSQSPRYKVAKRGQDVALRCDPISGHVSLFWYQQALGQGPEFLTYFQNEAQLDKSGLPSDRFFAERPEGSVSTLKIQRTQQEDSAVYLCASSLPRQHSMNTEAFFGQGTRLTVV.

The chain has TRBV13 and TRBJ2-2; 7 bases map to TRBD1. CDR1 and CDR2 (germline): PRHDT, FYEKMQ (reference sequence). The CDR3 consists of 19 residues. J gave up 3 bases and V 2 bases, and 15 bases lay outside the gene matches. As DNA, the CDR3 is TGTGCCAGCAGCTTAAAGCCCCGATCGACAGGGATGGACACCGGGGAGCTGTTTTTT. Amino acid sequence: CASSLKPRSTGMDTGELFF.

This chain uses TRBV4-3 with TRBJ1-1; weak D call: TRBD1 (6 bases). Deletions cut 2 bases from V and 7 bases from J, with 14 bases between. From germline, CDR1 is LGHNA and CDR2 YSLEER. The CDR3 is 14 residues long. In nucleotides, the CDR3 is TGCGCCAGCAGCCAACCTAACAGGGTTGGTGAAGCTTTCTTT. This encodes CASSQPNRVGEAFF.

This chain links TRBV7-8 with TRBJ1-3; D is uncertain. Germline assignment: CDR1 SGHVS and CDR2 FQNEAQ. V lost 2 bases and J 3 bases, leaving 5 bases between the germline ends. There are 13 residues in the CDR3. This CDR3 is CASSLRDGNTIYF. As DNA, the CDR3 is TGTGCCAGCAGCTTACGAGATGGAAACACCATATATTTT.

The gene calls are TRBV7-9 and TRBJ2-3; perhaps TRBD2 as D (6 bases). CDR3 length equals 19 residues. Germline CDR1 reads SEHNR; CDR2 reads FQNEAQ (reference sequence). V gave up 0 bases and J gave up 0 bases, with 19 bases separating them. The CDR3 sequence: CASSLAWPPSATSTDTQYF. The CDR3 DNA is TGTGCCAGCAGCTTAGCGTGGCCCCCTAGCGCGACTAGCACAGATACGCAGTATTTT.

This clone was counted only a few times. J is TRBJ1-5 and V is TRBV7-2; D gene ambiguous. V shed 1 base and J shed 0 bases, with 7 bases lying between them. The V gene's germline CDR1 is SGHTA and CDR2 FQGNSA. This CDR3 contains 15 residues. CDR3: CASSLDSGSNQPQHF. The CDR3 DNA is TGTGCCAGCAGCTTAGATTCGGGTAGCAATCAGCCCCAGCATTTT.

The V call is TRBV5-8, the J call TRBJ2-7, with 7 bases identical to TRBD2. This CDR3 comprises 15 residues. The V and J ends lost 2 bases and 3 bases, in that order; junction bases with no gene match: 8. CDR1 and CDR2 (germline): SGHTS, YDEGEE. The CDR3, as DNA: TGTGCCAGCAGCTTAGGATTCCAGCGGGACTACGAGCAGTACTTC. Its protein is CASSLGFQRDYEQYF.

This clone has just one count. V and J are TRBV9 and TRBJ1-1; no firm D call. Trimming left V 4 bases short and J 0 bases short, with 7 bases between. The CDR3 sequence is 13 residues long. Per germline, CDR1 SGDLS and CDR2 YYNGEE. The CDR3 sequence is CASSTYMNTEAFF. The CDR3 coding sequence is TGTGCCAGCAGCACCTACATGAACACTGAAGCTTTCTTT. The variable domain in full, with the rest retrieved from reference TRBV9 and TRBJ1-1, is DSGVTQTPKHLITATGQRVTLRCSPRSGDLSVYWYQQSLDQGLQFLIQYYNGEERAKGNILERFSAQQFPDLHSELNLSSLELGDSALYFCASSTYMNTEAFFGQGTRLTVV.

CDR3 region: CASSPSGSVLYNEQFF. In DNA form, the CDR3 reads TGTGCCAGCAGCCCTAGCGGGAGTGTTCTCTACAATGAGCAGTTCTTC. The rearrangement joins TRBV7-7 to TRBJ2-1; 10 bases agree with TRBD2. Germline CDR1 SSHAT, CDR2 FNYEAQ (reference sequence). The CDR3 has 16 amino acids. The V segment lost 5 bases and the J segment 3 bases; nucleotides outside the gene matches: 7.

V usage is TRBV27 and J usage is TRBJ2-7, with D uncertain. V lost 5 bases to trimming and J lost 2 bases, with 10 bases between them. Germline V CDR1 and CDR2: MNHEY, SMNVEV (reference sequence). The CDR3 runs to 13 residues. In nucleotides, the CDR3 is TGTGCCAGCAGTGACGACGAAGCCTACGAGCAGTACTTC. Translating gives CASSDDEAYEQYF.